The 29 T cell receptor beta chains listed next were all sequenced from one sample in a study of T cell repertoires in cytomegalovirus infection. Their antigens are not known. TCRdb recomputed calls from the reads with MiXCR, one row per CDR3 protein. Altogether approximately 1,000,000 distinct CDR3 sequences are present, under 40% being singletons, with the ten largest covering about an eighth. Sequenced material: cultured CD8+ T cells from PBMCs, taken from culture after CMV antigen stimulation. The receptors were sampled from a human donor in good health (CMV status not recorded). Some clones in this sample may be carry-over from other donors' samples.

The genes are TRBV5-1 and TRBJ2-7; perhaps TRBD1 as D (5 bases). The CDR3 is 13 amino acids. V gave up 4 bases and J gave up 3 bases, with 11 bases separating them. Germline CDR1 SGHRS, CDR2 YFSETQ. The CDR3 is CASSPWTNYEQYF. CDR3 nucleotide sequence: TGCGCCAGCAGCCCATGGACAAACTACGAGCAGTACTTC.

The rearrangement uses TRBV7-9 and TRBJ2-5; D is possibly TRBD1 (5 bases). The CDR3 extends over 14 amino acids. The V end was cut by 2 bases, the J end by 4 bases, with 11 bases between. Germline CDR1 SEHNR, CDR2 FQNEAQ (reference sequence). This CDR3 reads CASSLTVGVETQYF. The CDR3 DNA sequence: TGTGCCAGCAGCTTAACCGTAGGGGTAGAGACCCAGTACTTC.

This clonotype has at least ten counts. The chain has TRBV12-3 or TRBV12-4 and TRBJ1-5; no reliable D call. This CDR3 comprises 14 residues. Between the trimmed V and J ends, which lost 6 bases and 7 bases, there was a span of 16 bases. CDR3 sequence reads: CASRPKGGVQPQHF. The CDR3 coding sequence is TGTGCCAGCAGACCAAAGGGTGGTGTACAGCCCCAGCATTTT.

J is TRBJ2-7 and V is TRBV20-1; 10 bases agree with TRBD2. The CDR3 extends over 14 amino acids. Germline V CDR1 and CDR2: DFQATT, SNEGSKA (reference sequence). Trimming took 6 bases from V and 0 from J; bases not matched to a gene: 5. CDR3 sequence (DNA): TGCAGTGCGCCACTAGCGGGGCCCTCCTACGAGCAGTACTTC. Its protein product is CSAPLAGPSYEQYF.

The chain uses TRBV4-1 and TRBJ1-1; no clear D. This CDR3 is 15 amino acids long. The V end lost 1 base, the J end lost 0 bases, and 9 bases lay between the germline ends. Germline assignment: CDR1 MGHRA and CDR2 YSYEKL. The CDR3 is CASSQGFQVNTEAFF. The CDR3 nucleotides read TGCGCCAGCAGCCAAGGGTTCCAGGTGAACACTGAAGCTTTCTTT.

This chain uses TRBV27 with TRBJ1-2; 8 bases map to TRBD1. The V segment lost 7 bases and the J segment 6 bases; nucleotides outside the gene matches: 10. CDR3 length: 14 residues. Germline V CDR1 and CDR2: MNHEY, SMNVEV (reference sequence). The CDR3 nucleotides are TGTGCCAGCACTCGCGGGACAGGAGGGGATGGCTACACCTTC. Protein sequence: CASTRGTGGDGYTF.

In this sample, this clonotype turned up a few times. CDR3 DNA: TGTGCCAGCAGTGAAGGACTAGCGGCTTTCAATGAGCAGTTCTTC. As protein: CASSEGLAAFNEQFF. The chain combines TRBV2 with TRBJ2-1, with 9 bases that match TRBD2. Losses at the gene ends were 1 base for V and 6 bases for J; bases not matched to a gene: 4. The CDR3 length is 15 residues. Per the germline V gene, CDR1 is SNHLY and CDR2 is FYNNEI.

The chain is built from TRBV9 and TRBJ2-1; 7 nucleotides line up with TRBD1. Trimming took 3 bases from V and 8 from J; bases not matched to a gene: 2. This CDR3 has 12 amino acids. Germline-derived CDR1 and CDR2 are SGDLS and YYNGEE. As DNA, the CDR3 is TGTGCCAGCAGCGATACAGGGGATGAGCAGTTCTTC. Translation: CASSDTGDEQFF.

The rearrangement joins TRBV7-3 to TRBJ2-3, with D perhaps TRBD1 or TRBD2 (5 bases each). The V gene's germline CDR1 is SGHTA and CDR2 FQGTGA. The V and J ends lost 2 bases and 3 bases respectively, with 15 bases between them. CDR3 size: 16 residues. This CDR3 is CASSLEGTAFTDTQYF. CDR3 bases: TGTGCCAGCAGCTTAGAAGGGACCGCGTTTACAGATACGCAGTATTTT.

A few counts support this clonotype. The gene calls are TRBV7-6 and TRBJ2-7; 7 positions agree with TRBD1. Unmatched junction bases numbered 13, after V lost 5 bases and J lost 0 bases. Germline loops: CDR1 SGHVS, CDR2 FNYEAQ. This CDR3 is built from 17 residues. Here the CDR3 reads CASSPDPDRVISYEQYF. The DNA of the CDR3 is TGTGCCAGCAGCCCTGACCCTGACAGGGTGATCTCCTACGAGCAGTACTTC. Combining the CDR3 with reference TRBV7-6 and TRBJ2-7 gives the whole variable domain GAGVSQSPRYKVTKRGQDVALRCDPISGHVSLYWYRQALGQGPEFLTYFNYEAQQDKSGLPNDRFSAERPEGSISTLTIQRTEQRDSAMYRCASSPDPDRVISYEQYFGPGTRLTVT.

This clonotype came up a few times. This chain joins TRBV10-3 and TRBJ1-2, with D uncertain. The V end was cut by 4 bases, the J end by 7 bases, with 13 bases between. The CDR3 is made up of 13 amino acids. Germline CDR1 and CDR2: ENHRY and SYGVKD. The CDR3 nucleotides read TGTGCCATCAGTGGATCCCCGAGGAGTGGCTACACCTTC. This codes for CAISGSPRSGYTF.

This clonotype was recorded a few times. The rearrangement joins TRBV15 to TRBJ1-2; perhaps TRBD1 as D (6 bases). Germline V gene data show CDR1 as LNHNV and CDR2 as YYDKDF (reference sequence). The CDR3 extends over 14 amino acids. Trimming stripped 3 bases from V and 1 base from J, with 9 bases between. The CDR3 nucleotides are TGTGCCACCAGCAGCAGGGGCGTTAACTATGGCTACACCTTC. Its protein product is CATSSRGVNYGYTF. Based on the CDR3 plus reference TRBV15 and TRBJ1-2, the full variable domain is DAMVIQNPRYQVTQFGKPVTLSCSQTLNHNVMYWYQQKSSQAPKLLFHYYDKDFNNEADTPDNFQSRRPNTSFCFLDIRSPGLGDTAMYLCATSSRGVNYGYTFGSGTRLTVV.

This clonotype was counted only a few times. The chain combines TRBV4-2 with TRBJ1-4; no clear D gene. This CDR3 spans 16 amino acids. The V end was cut by 0 bases, the J end by 5 bases, with 13 bases between. Germline CDR1 reads LGHNA; CDR2 reads YNFKEQ. The DNA of the CDR3 is TGTGCCAGCAGCCAAGATGACGTAGGGAGCAATGAAAAACTGTTTTTT. Translating it yields CASSQDDVGSNEKLFF.

This clonotype showed up just a few times. The chain employs TRBV2 and TRBJ1-1; D is unresolved. This CDR3 is built from 14 residues. The germline CDR1 and CDR2 sequences are SNHLY and FYNNEI. V lost 7 bases and J lost 1, with 13 bases in between. This chain's CDR3 is CASKKLSQNTEAFF. CDR3 coding DNA: TGTGCCAGCAAAAAACTGTCGCAGAACACTGAAGCTTTCTTT.

V is TRBV27 and J is TRBJ1-2; D gene uncertain. Germline-derived CDR1 and CDR2 are MNHEY and SMNVEV (reference sequence). This CDR3 is 15 amino acids long. V was cut by 5 bases and J by 2 bases, with 15 bases left in between. CDR3 region: CASSLSALGNYGYTF. CDR3 nucleotide sequence: TGTGCCAGCAGTCTCTCAGCCCTGGGGAACTATGGCTACACCTTC.

V and J are TRBV5-1 and TRBJ2-5; tentative D call: TRBD1 (5 bases). Trimming shortened V by 8 bases and J by 4 bases, and 24 bases separated the two germline ends. CDR3 length: 16 amino acids. Germline-derived CDR1 and CDR2 are SGHRS and YFSETQ. This CDR3 reads CARRKGEKVKGETQYF. Written as DNA, the CDR3 is TGCGCCAGGCGTAAAGGGGAAAAGGTAAAAGGAGAGACCCAGTACTTC.

This clonotype was detected a few times. The chain combines TRBV19 with TRBJ1-2; TRBD1 matches 7 bases. Trimming cost V 4 bases and J 7 bases; bases outside gene matches: 9. The germline V gene has CDR1 LNHDA and CDR2 SQIVND (reference sequence). The CDR3 runs 14 residues. The CDR3 protein is CASSTFGQAGGYTF. The CDR3 coding sequence is TGTGCCAGTAGTACTTTCGGACAGGCTGGTGGCTACACCTTC.

J is TRBJ2-2 and V is TRBV5-5; D is possibly TRBD1 (5 bases). Germline CDR1 reads SGHKS; CDR2 reads YYEKEE (reference sequence). The germline V and J ends were trimmed by 4 bases and 7 bases, with 23 bases remaining between them. This CDR3 region has 17 residues. The CDR3 sequence: CASSPMGSGFGVGELFF. The CDR3 coding sequence is TGTGCCAGCAGCCCGATGGGGTCAGGGTTTGGTGTCGGGGAGCTGTTTTTT.

The chain is built from TRBV2 and TRBJ2-1, with D tentatively TRBD2 (6 bases). From germline, CDR1 is SNHLY and CDR2 FYNNEI. Trimming left V 1 base short and J 8 bases short, with 9 bases between. The CDR3 spans 13 residues. CDR3 protein: CASSEGRGDEQFF. Written as DNA, the CDR3 is TGTGCCAGCAGTGAAGGGAGGGGCGATGAGCAGTTCTTC.

The rearrangement joins TRBV7-2 to TRBJ1-5; no definite D call. V lost 3 bases and J 5 bases, leaving 14 bases between the germline ends. The CDR3 sequence is 15 residues long. From germline, CDR1 is SGHTA and CDR2 FQGNSA. The CDR3 DNA follows: TGTGCCAGCAGCTTGCTCCACAGCGGGGATCAGCCCCAGCATTTT. This sequence encodes CASSLLHSGDQPQHF.

This clonotype showed up many times. The CDR3 sequence is CASSYGTSITYEQYF. In DNA, the CDR3 is TGTGCCAGCAGCTATGGGACTAGCATTACCTACGAGCAGTACTTC. The V and J genes are TRBV7-2 and TRBJ2-7; 9 bases match TRBD2. This CDR3 region has 15 residues. V gave up 4 bases and J gave up 2 bases; unmatched junction bases: 6. The germline gives CDR1 SGHTA, CDR2 FQGNSA.

The chain recombines TRBV6-2 or TRBV6-3 with TRBJ1-3; no firm D call. The CDR3 covers 17 residues. The germline CDR1 and CDR2 sequences are MNHEY and SVGEGT. V lost 3 bases, J lost 0 bases, and 15 bases lay in between. CDR3 sequence (DNA): TGTGCCAGCAGTTATCGTGAGTCGGTAATCTCTGGAAACACCATATATTTT. Encoded protein: CASSYRESVISGNTIYF.

A few counts support this clonotype. The chain combines TRBV20-1 with TRBJ1-2; 8 nucleotides agree with TRBD1. The J segment lost 2 bases and the V segment lost 6 bases, leaving 8 bases of the junction unmatched. Germline CDR1 reads DFQATT; CDR2 reads SNEGSKA (reference sequence). The CDR3 sequence is 14 residues long. The CDR3 DNA reads as TGCAGTGCAGAGCCGGGACAGGCGAACTATGGCTACACCTTC. Amino acid sequence: CSAEPGQANYGYTF.

This clonotype came up a few times. This chain joins TRBV7-9 and TRBJ2-5; possible D gene TRBD1, 5 bases. CDR1 is SEHNR, CDR2 FQNEAQ, per germline (reference sequence). This CDR3 comprises 14 residues. Trimming cost V 4 bases and J 0 bases, with 9 bases left between them. CDR3 protein: CASSSVGDQETQYF. CDR3 DNA sequence: TGTGCCAGCAGCTCCGTAGGGGACCAAGAGACCCAGTACTTC.

As regards this clonotype: One junction end disagrees with the germline gene, perhaps due to a read error. This rearrangement joins TRBV25-1 to TRBJ2-2; D gene unclear. The CDR3 runs to 12 residues. The germline V gene has CDR1 MGHDK and CDR2 SYGVNS. The chain's CDR3 is CVSHTNTGELFF. In DNA, the CDR3 is TGTGTCAGCCATACGAACACCGGGGAGCTGTTTTTT.

This clonotype came up a few times. This rearrangement joins TRBV7-2 to TRBJ2-7; D may match TRBD1 or TRBD2 (5 bases each). V dropped 1 base and J dropped 2 bases, with 12 bases sitting between them. Looked up from germline, CDR1 is SGHTA and CDR2 is FQGNSA. The CDR3 extends over 15 amino acids. The CDR3 spells CASSLGVGAAYEQYF. CDR3 bases: TGTGCCAGCAGCTTAGGAGTCGGGGCCGCCTACGAGCAGTACTTC. Based on the CDR3 plus reference TRBV7-2 and TRBJ2-7, the full variable domain is GAGVSQSPSNKVTEKGKDVELRCDPISGHTALYWYRQSLGQGLEFLIYFQGNSAPDKSGLPSDRFSAERTGGSVSTLTIQRTQQEDSAVYLCASSLGVGAAYEQYFGPGTRLTVT.

V usage is TRBV27 and J usage is TRBJ2-1; the match to TRBD2 covers 10 bases. Germline trimming cut 6 bases from V and 2 bases from J; bases unmatched to any gene: 7. CDR3 length: 16 residues. The V gene's germline CDR1 is MNHEY and CDR2 SMNVEV (reference sequence). The CDR3 DNA reads as TGTGCCAGCAGCCCTATAGCGGGGGGCCCCTACAATGAGCAGTTCTTC. The encoded protein is CASSPIAGGPYNEQFF.

Regarding this clonotype: Compared with germline, one end of the junction differs, possibly owing to a read error. The J gene is TRBJ1-2, the V gene TRBV7-2; 7 nucleotides line up with TRBD1. CDR1 is SGHTA and CDR2 is FQGNSA in the germline V gene. The CDR3 length is 12 residues. The CDR3, as DNA: TGTGCCAGCAGCTTGGGTGAAGGACAGGCCAACTTC. This sequence encodes CASSLGEGQANF.

This clonotype came up a few times. The chain couples TRBV28 to TRBJ2-3, with TRBD2 matching 9 bases. This CDR3 comprises 16 residues. V lost 5 bases and J lost 0; bases outside the gene matches: 6. CDR1 is MDHEN, CDR2 SYDVKM, per germline. CDR3 in DNA: TGTGCCAGCAGTAAATTAGCGGGGGAGAGCACAGATACGCAGTATTTT. Translation gives CASSKLAGESTDTQYF.